One and the same sample provided the 27 T cell receptor beta chains below, sequenced in a study of cytomegalovirus exposure and HLA in healthy donors. Primers: 60 Vbeta forward and 13 Jbeta reverse. Sequencing used immunoSEQ multiplex PCR; TCRdb keeps in-frame clones, though not all of them. Here the sample spans 180,000 or so clones, 82% being singletons. The source material was PBMCs. The receptors were sampled from a man between 35 and 55 years old in good health and CMV-seronegative.

This CDR3 is CASSRLNTGTGAFGYTF. CDR3 sequence (DNA): TGTGCCAGCAGCCGACTGAACACTGGGACAGGGGCGTTTGGCTACACCTTC. The chain links TRBV11-3 to TRBJ1-2; 10 positions agree with TRBD1. After removal of 5 bases from V and 7 bases from J, the junction contained 16 bases not matched to a gene. The V gene's germline CDR1 is SGHNT and CDR2 YENEEA. This CDR3 region has 17 residues.

This clone was seen a handful of times. CDR3 loop: CASSTGPGQGGEQYF. CDR3 coding DNA: TGCGCCAGCAGCACAGGACCGGGACAGGGGGGCGAGCAGTACTTC. The chain employs TRBV4-1 and TRBJ2-7; 11 bases agree with TRBD1. Trimming removed 5 bases from V and 6 bases from J; junction bases left unmatched: 9. This CDR3 contains 15 residues. Germline V gene lookup returns CDR1 MGHRA and CDR2 YSYEKL.

V gene TRBV6-6 combines with J gene TRBJ2-7, with D unresolved. V shed 11 bases and J shed 9 bases, with 17 bases lying between them. Looked up from germline, CDR1 is MNHNY and CDR2 is SVGAGI (reference sequence). The CDR3 is 11 amino acids. The CDR3 protein is CAVLAWSGQYF. The CDR3 DNA is TGTGCCGTCTTAGCTTGGAGTGGGCAGTACTTC.

The J gene is TRBJ2-7, the V gene TRBV7-2; D may be TRBD1 (6 bases). The CDR3 is 15 residues long. Germline CDR1 reads SGHTA; CDR2 reads FQGNSA. The V and J ends lost 3 bases and 3 bases respectively, with 15 bases between them. As DNA, the CDR3 is TGTGCCAGCAGCTTTAGAGGGGGTCCAGGCTACGAGCAGTACTTC. Encoded protein: CASSFRGGPGYEQYF.

This chain joins TRBV14 and TRBJ2-7; D call uncertain. The CDR3 consists of 12 residues. Germline V lookup: CDR1 SGHDN, CDR2 FVKESK. Trimming cost V 6 bases and J 3 bases, with 9 bases left between them. The chain's CDR3 is CASSLQYYEQYF. DNA of the CDR3: TGTGCCAGCAGTTTACAGTACTACGAGCAGTACTTC.

The chain couples TRBV15 to TRBJ2-7, with D possibly TRBD1 on 6 matching bases. The CDR3 consists of 14 residues. Trimming took off 1 base at V and 3 bases at J, with 10 bases between the two ends. CDR1 and CDR2 from the germline V gene are LNHNV and YYDKDF (reference sequence). For the CDR3, the DNA is TGTGCCACCAGCAGAGGACAGGTTAACTACGAGCAGTACTTC. Protein sequence: CATSRGQVNYEQYF. The full variable domain, with the rest looked up from reference TRBV15 and TRBJ2-7, is DAMVIQNPRYQVTQFGKPVTLSCSQTLNHNVMYWYQQKSSQAPKLLFHYYDKDFNNEADTPDNFQSRRPNTSFCFLDIRSPGLGDTAMYLCATSRGQVNYEQYFGPGTRLTVT.

The V and J genes are TRBV5-1 and TRBJ2-6, with D maybe TRBD1 (5 bases). Germline V gives CDR1 SGHRS, CDR2 YFSETQ. This CDR3 comprises 19 residues. V gave up 3 bases and J gave up 0 bases, with 19 bases separating them. CDR3 region: CASSSSRWTTGSGANVLTF. The DNA for the CDR3 is TGCGCCAGCAGCTCGAGTAGGTGGACAACGGGCTCTGGGGCCAACGTCCTGACTTTC.

This clone was detected once. This chain joins TRBV7-6 and TRBJ2-2; 11 positions match TRBD2. Germline-derived CDR1 and CDR2 are SGHVS and FNYEAQ. V trimming: 3 bases; J trimming: 5 bases; junction bases outside the gene matches: 8. The CDR3 sequence is 17 residues long. DNA of the CDR3: TGTGCCAGCAGCTTCACTAGCGGGAGAGGGAGGACCGGGGAGCTGTTTTTT. Translated, it gives CASSFTSGRGRTGELFF.

V and J are TRBV6-1 and TRBJ1-1, with D tentatively TRBD1 (5 bases). Trimming removed 7 bases from V and 8 bases from J, with 17 bases in between. The CDR3 sequence is 13 residues long. The germline gives CDR1 MNHNS, CDR2 SASEGT. The CDR3 reads CASKQYRITEAFF. DNA for the CDR3: TGTGCCAGCAAACAATACAGGATAACAGAAGCTTTCTTT.

The V call is TRBV6-5, the J call TRBJ2-7; 13 positions match TRBD2. Germline V CDR1 and CDR2: MNHEY, SVGAGI. This CDR3 contains 15 residues. The J segment lost 4 bases and the V segment lost 7 bases, leaving 7 bases of the junction unmatched. Written as DNA, the CDR3 is TGTGCCAGCACCGTGACTAGCGGGGGGCCTTACGAGCAGTACTTC. As protein: CASTVTSGGPYEQYF.

The chain is built from TRBV6-5 and TRBJ2-7, with D hard to call. This CDR3 spans 15 amino acids. The germline V and J ends were trimmed by 2 bases and 5 bases, with 16 bases remaining between them. CDR1 and CDR2 from the germline V gene are MNHEY and SVGAGI. As DNA, the CDR3 is TGTGCCAGCAGTTACGCGGCCAACTCCGCCAACGAGCAGTACTTC. It codes for CASSYAANSANEQYF.

This chain connects TRBV6-1 to TRBJ1-5, with D perhaps matching TRBD1 (6 bases). V lost 5 bases and J 6 bases, leaving 14 bases between the germline ends. This CDR3 comprises 14 residues. The germline V gene encodes CDR1 MNHNS and CDR2 SASEGT. Written as DNA, the CDR3 is TGTGCCAGCAGTCCCACAGGGTTGAGTCAGCCCCAGCATTTT. Amino acids: CASSPTGLSQPQHF.

The J gene is TRBJ1-5, the V gene TRBV29-1, with 8 bases identical to TRBD1. V trimming: 5 bases; J trimming: 7 bases; junction bases outside the gene matches: 7. CDR3 length equals 13 residues. Germline loops: CDR1 SQVTM, CDR2 ANQGSEA. CDR3 residues: CSVKQGVGQPQHF. The DNA for the CDR3 is TGCAGCGTTAAACAGGGGGTGGGCCAGCCCCAGCATTTT.

The V gene is TRBV4-1, the J gene TRBJ1-6; 7 nucleotides match TRBD1. Germline V gene data show CDR1 as MGHRA and CDR2 as YSYEKL. V lost 2 bases and J lost 8; bases outside the gene matches: 6. This CDR3 contains 15 residues. In DNA form, the CDR3 reads TGCGCCAGCAGCCAACTGACAGGGCGGGATTCACCCCTCCACTTT. Protein: CASSQLTGRDSPLHF.

Only one count was recorded for this clone. This chain connects TRBV28 to TRBJ2-2; D gene unclear. The V gene lost 10 bases and the J gene lost 2 bases, with 14 bases spanning the gap. The CDR3 runs to 14 residues. Germline assignment: CDR1 MDHEN and CDR2 SYDVKM. CDR3 protein: CATLRSLNTGELFF. In DNA form, the CDR3 reads TGTGCCACTCTTAGGAGCCTTAACACCGGGGAGCTGTTTTTT. Complete variable domain (other parts from reference TRBV28 and TRBJ2-2): DVKVTQSSRYLVKRTGEKVFLECVQDMDHENMFWYRQDPGLGLRLIYFSYDVKMKEKGDIPEGYSVSREKKERFSLILESASTNQTSMYLCATLRSLNTGELFFGEGSRLTVL.

The chain joins TRBV5-6 to TRBJ1-1; no clear D. From germline, CDR1 is SGHDT and CDR2 YYEEEE. The V end lost 1 base, the J end lost 5 bases, and 9 bases lay between the germline ends. The length of the CDR3 is 13 residues. The CDR3 loop is CASSLIVQTEAFF. For the CDR3, the DNA is TGTGCCAGCAGCTTGATAGTACAGACTGAAGCTTTCTTT.

The chain combines TRBV11-2 with TRBJ1-6; D perhaps matches TRBD1 (5 bases). Germline V gene lookup returns CDR1 SGHAT and CDR2 FQNNGV. Trimming cost V 1 base and J 8 bases, with 9 bases left between them. The CDR3 has 14 amino acids. The CDR3 DNA follows: TGTGCCAGCAGCTTAGGCAGGGCGTATTCACCCCTCCACTTT. It translates to CASSLGRAYSPLHF.

V and J are TRBV11-2 and TRBJ2-7; D uncertain. V lost 1 base to trimming and J lost 4 bases, with 14 bases between them. This CDR3 contains 15 residues. Germline CDR1 and CDR2: SGHAT and FQNNGV. In DNA, the CDR3 is TGTGCCAGCAGCTTAGGGGCGAACAGTAGGTACGAGCAGTACTTC. Translating it yields CASSLGANSRYEQYF.

This clone was detected only once. V and J are TRBV9 and TRBJ2-7; a possible D gene is TRBD2 (6 bases). V was cut by 4 bases and J by 5 bases, with 13 bases left in between. CDR3 length equals 13 residues. The germline V gene has CDR1 SGDLS and CDR2 YYNGEE. CDR3 bases: TGTGCCAGCAGCCCTGCGGGGATCCACGAGCAGTACTTC. Its protein is CASSPAGIHEQYF.

The genes are TRBV23-1 and TRBJ2-2, with TRBD2 matching 9 bases. TRBV23-1 is treated as an ORF (open reading frame) with a function not yet certain. CDR3 length: 17 amino acids. With 3 bases clipped from V and 0 bases from J, the junction kept 5 bases outside the gene matches. CDR3 DNA: TGCGCCAGCAGTCACCCTAGCGGGGCCTCGAACACCGGGGAGCTGTTTTTT. It yields the protein CASSHPSGASNTGELFF.

J is TRBJ2-2 and V is TRBV7-2; 9 bases align to TRBD1. The CDR3 loop spans 16 amino acids. The germline V gene has CDR1 SGHTA and CDR2 FQGNSA. V trimming: 7 bases; J trimming: 0 bases; junction bases outside the gene matches: 6. The CDR3 loop is CASTRGQGTNTGELFF. The DNA for the CDR3 is TGTGCCAGCACTCGCGGACAGGGGACGAACACCGGGGAGCTGTTTTTT.

The J gene is TRBJ2-5, the V gene TRBV5-4; 8 bases align to TRBD2. CDR1 is SGHNT and CDR2 is YYREEE in the germline V gene (reference sequence). Germline trimming cut 3 bases from V and 5 bases from J; bases unmatched to any gene: 6. This CDR3 comprises 14 residues. The CDR3 DNA is TGTGCCAGCAGCTCTGTAGCGGGAATGGAGACCCAGTACTTC. Translated: CASSSVAGMETQYF.

This chain joins TRBV28 and TRBJ1-2; the match to TRBD1 covers 8 bases. This CDR3 has 14 amino acids. Germline CDR1 reads MDHEN; CDR2 reads SYDVKM. With V trimmed by 5 bases and J by 2 bases, 4 bases remained unmatched. The CDR3: CASSTGQGNYGYTF. The CDR3 DNA reads as TGTGCCAGCAGTACCGGACAGGGCAACTATGGCTACACCTTC.

The chain links TRBV28 to TRBJ1-5; 7 nucleotides match TRBD1. V shed 7 bases and J 4 bases; nucleotides not matched to a gene: 1. Per germline, CDR1 MDHEN and CDR2 SYDVKM. The CDR3 totals 12 residues. The CDR3 DNA reads TGTGCCAGCAAGACAGGGAATCAGCCCCAGCATTTT. Its translation is CASKTGNQPQHF.

This chain links TRBV18 with TRBJ2-7; TRBD1 aligns across 8 bases. Germline CDR1 KGHSH, CDR2 LQKENI. Trimming took 2 bases from V and 6 from J; bases not matched to a gene: 6. The CDR3 loop spans 14 amino acids. The CDR3 DNA reads as TGTGCCAGCTCACCAAATCAGGGGGCGCGCGAGCAGTACTTC. The encoded protein is CASSPNQGAREQYF.

The V gene is TRBV6-5, the J gene TRBJ2-1, with D maybe TRBD1 (6 bases). There are 13 residues in the CDR3. CDR1 is MNHEY and CDR2 is SVGAGI in the germline V gene. The ends were cut back, 7 bases at V and 4 bases at J, with 11 bases in the middle. CDR3 bases: TGTGCCAGCATTGGACAGACTTACAATGAGCAGTTCTTC. Its translation: CASIGQTYNEQFF.

The J gene is TRBJ2-7, the V gene TRBV4-1; tentatively, D is TRBD2 (7 bases). Germline V gene sequence: CDR1 MGHRA, CDR2 YSYEKL. V dropped 6 bases and J dropped 7 bases, with 13 bases sitting between them. There are 12 residues in the CDR3. The CDR3 region has the DNA TGCGCCAGCAGGCAACAGGGAGGGGAGCAGTACTTC. This sequence encodes CASRQQGGEQYF.